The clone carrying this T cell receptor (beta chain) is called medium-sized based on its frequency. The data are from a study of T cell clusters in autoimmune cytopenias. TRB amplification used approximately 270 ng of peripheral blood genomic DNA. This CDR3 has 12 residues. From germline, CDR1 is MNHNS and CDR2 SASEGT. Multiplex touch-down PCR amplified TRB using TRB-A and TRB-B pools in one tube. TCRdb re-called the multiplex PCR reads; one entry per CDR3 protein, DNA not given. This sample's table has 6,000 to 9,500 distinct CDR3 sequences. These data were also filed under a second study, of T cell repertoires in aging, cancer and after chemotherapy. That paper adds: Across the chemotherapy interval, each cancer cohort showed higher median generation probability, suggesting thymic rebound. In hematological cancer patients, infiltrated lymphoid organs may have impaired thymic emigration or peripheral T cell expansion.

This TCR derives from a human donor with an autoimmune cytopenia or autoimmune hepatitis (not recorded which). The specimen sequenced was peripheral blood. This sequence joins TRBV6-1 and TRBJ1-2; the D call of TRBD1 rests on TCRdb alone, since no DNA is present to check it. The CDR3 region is CASSESGFDYTF.